Included here is one T cell receptor beta chain sequence, with context. Its specificity is unknown. The CDR3 covers 16 residues. Per germline, CDR1 SQVTM and CDR2 ANQGSEA. V was pared by 0 bases and J by 1 base, with 15 bases between. This sample is part of a study of Graves' ophthalmopathy and Graves' hyperthyroidism. TCR beta CDR3 regions were amplified from RNA transcripts. Scientists carried out first-round RT-PCR using HTBI primers and then a second-round multiplex PCR. TCRdb ran MiXCR on the multiplex PCR reads and lists one entry per CDR3 protein. The sample lists approximately 700,000 distinct CDR3 sequences, around 40% occurring once. Donors with ophthalmopathy: moderate-to-severe activity, CAS ≥3, NOSPECS ≥4, duration under 3 months. Other autoimmune diseases, uncontrolled infections, pregnancy and lactation each led to patient exclusion. Study observations and caveats: Ophthalmopathy cases were distinguished from stable hyperthyroidism by a 13-signature model, reaching around 90% sensitivity and about 81% specificity.

The V call is TRBV29-1, the J call TRBJ1-1, with no clear D. The sequence came from an adult man with Graves' ophthalmopathy. The sequencing sample was made of peripheral blood. The CDR3 coding sequence is TGCAGCGTTGAAGATCTTTCGGGCAGGACGAACACTGAAGCTTTCTTT. This gives the protein CSVEDLSGRTNTEAFF.